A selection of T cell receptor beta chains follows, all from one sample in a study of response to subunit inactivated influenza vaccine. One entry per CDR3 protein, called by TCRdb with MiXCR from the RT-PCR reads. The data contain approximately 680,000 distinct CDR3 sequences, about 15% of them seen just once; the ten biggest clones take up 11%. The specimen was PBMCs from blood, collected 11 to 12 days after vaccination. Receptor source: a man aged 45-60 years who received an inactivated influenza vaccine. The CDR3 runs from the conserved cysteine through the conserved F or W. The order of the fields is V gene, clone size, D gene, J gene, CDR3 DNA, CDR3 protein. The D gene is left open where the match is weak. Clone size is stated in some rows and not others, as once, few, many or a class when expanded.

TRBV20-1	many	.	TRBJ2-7	TGCAGTGCTATACAGGGCTGGGACTACGAGCAGTACTTC	CSAIQGWDYEQYF
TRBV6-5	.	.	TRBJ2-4	TGTGCCAGCAGTTACAGGGGGGCCGTCCAAAACATTCAGTACTTC	CASSYRGAVQNIQYF
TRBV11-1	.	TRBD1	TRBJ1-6	TGTGCCAGCAGCTTACAGAGGACAGGGGGCTTTGGGCCCTCAAATTCACCCCTCCACTTT	CASSLQRTGGFGPSNSPLHF
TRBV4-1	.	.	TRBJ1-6	TGCGCCAGCAGCCAAGACCCGAGCTCCTATAATTCACCCCTCCACTTT	CASSQDPSSYNSPLHF
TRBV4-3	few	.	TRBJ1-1	TGCGCCAGCAGCCAAGACCACGACACTGAAGCTTTCTTT	CASSQDHDTEAFF
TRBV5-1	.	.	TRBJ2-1	TGCGCCAGCAGCACTACCCTCAGGGGGAGGAATGAGCAGTTCTTC	CASSTTLRGRNEQFF
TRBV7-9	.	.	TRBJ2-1	TGTGCCAGCAGGCTCGCAGGGTTTTACAATGAGCAGTTCTTC	CASRLAGFYNEQFF
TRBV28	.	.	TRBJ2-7	TGTGCCAGCAGTCGTCCGGGCAGCTACGAGCAGTACTTC	CASSRPGSYEQYF
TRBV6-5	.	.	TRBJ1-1	TGTGCCAGCAGTTTTAAGGAGAACACTGAAGCTTTCTTT	CASSFKENTEAFF
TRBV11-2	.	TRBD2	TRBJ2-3	TGTGCCAGCAGCCTAGGGACTAGCCCCATGAGCACAGATACGCAGTATTTT	CASSLGTSPMSTDTQYF
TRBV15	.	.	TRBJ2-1	TGTGCCACCAGCAGCTCAAGCTACAGGGACAATGAGCAGTTCTTC	CATSSSSYRDNEQFF
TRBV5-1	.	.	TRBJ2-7	TGCGCCAGCAGCATAGGACAGAGCTCCTACGAGCAGTACTTC	CASSIGQSSYEQYF
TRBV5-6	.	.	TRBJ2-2	TGTGCCAGCAGCTTCCTTTCAGGGACCGGGGAGCTGTTTTTT	CASSFLSGTGELFF
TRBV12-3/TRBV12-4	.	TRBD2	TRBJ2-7	TGTGCCAGCAGCCGGACTAGCGGGGGGCTAAGCTCCTACGAGCAGTACTTC	CASSRTSGGLSSYEQYF
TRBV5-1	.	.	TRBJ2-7	TGCGCCAGCAGCTTCCGAACGGACAGCCACGAGCAGTACTTC	CASSFRTDSHEQYF
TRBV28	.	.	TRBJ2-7	TGTGCCAGCAGAAACACAGGGACCTACGAGCAGTACTTC	CASRNTGTYEQYF
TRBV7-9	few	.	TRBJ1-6	TGTGCCAGCAGCCCAGCCCTGACCGTCAATTCACCCCTCCACTTT	CASSPALTVNSPLHF